This T cell receptor (beta chain) was captured by sequencing in a study of blood T cell repertoires in COVID-19. Participants were aged about 18 to 90 years from roughly 26 US areas. CDR3 length: 15 residues. Unmatched junction bases numbered 7, after V lost 0 bases and J lost 5 bases. Germline CDR1 SGHRS, CDR2 YFSETQ. The method was immunoSEQ multiplex PCR; TCRdb's version includes in-frame clones alone and lacks a portion of them. The sample holds a few hundred thousand clones, just under 90% seen once. The material sequenced was PBMCs or T cells enriched from blood (not recorded which). The TCR comes from a woman younger than 45 who had recovered from COVID-19. The V gene is TRBV5-1, the J gene TRBJ2-7; the match to TRBD1 covers 8 bases. In DNA, the CDR3 is TGCGCCAGCAGCTTGGCCAGGGGGCAATTCGACGAGCAGTACTTC. Its protein is CASSLARGQFDEQYF.